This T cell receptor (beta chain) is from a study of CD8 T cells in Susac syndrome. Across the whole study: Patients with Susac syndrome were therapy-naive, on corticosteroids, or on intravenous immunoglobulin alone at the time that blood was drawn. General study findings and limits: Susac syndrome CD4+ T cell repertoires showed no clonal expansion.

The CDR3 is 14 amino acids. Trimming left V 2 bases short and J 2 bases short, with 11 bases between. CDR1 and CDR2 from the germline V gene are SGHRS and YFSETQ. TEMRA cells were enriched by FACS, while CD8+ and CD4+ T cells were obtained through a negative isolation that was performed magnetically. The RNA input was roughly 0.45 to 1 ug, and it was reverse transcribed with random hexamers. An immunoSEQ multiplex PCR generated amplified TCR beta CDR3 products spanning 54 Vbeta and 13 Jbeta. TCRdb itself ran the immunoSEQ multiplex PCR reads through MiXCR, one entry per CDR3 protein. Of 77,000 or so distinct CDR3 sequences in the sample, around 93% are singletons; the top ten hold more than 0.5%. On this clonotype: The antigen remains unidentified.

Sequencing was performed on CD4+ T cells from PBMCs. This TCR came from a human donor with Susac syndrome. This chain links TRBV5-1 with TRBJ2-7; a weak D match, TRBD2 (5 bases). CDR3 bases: TGCGCCAGCAGCTTACTAGTTGGGCCCTACGAGCAGTACTTC. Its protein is CASSLLVGPYEQYF. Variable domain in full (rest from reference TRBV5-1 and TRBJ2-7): KAGVTQTPRYLIKTRGQQVTLSCSPISGHRSVSWYQQTPGQGLQFLFEYFSETQRNKGNFPGRFSGRQFSNSRSEMNVSTLELGDSALYLCASSLLVGPYEQYFGPGTRLTVT.